This T cell receptor (beta chain) was sequenced in a study of blood T cells in healthy people across ages. Trimming took off 0 bases at V and 10 bases at J, with 13 bases between the two ends. Germline loops: CDR1 LGHNA, CDR2 YNFKEQ. The CDR3 runs 13 residues. A sample-barcoded 5' primer and a J-beta primer mix were used in a second PCR of roughly 7 to 11 cycles. TCRdb recomputed calls from the 5' RACE reads with MiXCR, one row per CDR3 protein. The sample records roughly 930,000 distinct CDR3 sequences, 40% to 60% being singletons. The sequence derives from a man aged 25-40 years in good health. Material for sequencing was blood. The chain recombines TRBV4-2 with TRBJ2-7; no clear D. The CDR3 is CASSQDRSDKQYF. DNA of the CDR3: TGTGCCAGCAGCCAAGATCGATCCGACAAACAGTACTTC.